Listed below are T cell receptor beta chains from one sample, sequenced in a study of shared clonotypes between healthy human individuals. Assay used: immunoSEQ multiplex PCR; TCRdb lists only in-frame clones, some missing. The data show fewer than 650,000 clones, with 60% to 85% seen just once and around 13% held by the top ten. The sequenced sample was PBMCs. The receptors come from a woman in her thirties or forties in good health. Some clones in this sample may be carry-over from other donors' samples. Both conserved end residues are part of each CDR3. Fields, in order: J gene, clone size, D gene, V gene, CDR3 DNA, CDR3 protein. D genes are given only for firm matches. Size tells how often a clone was seen (once, few, many) or the class of an expanded clone, and some rows leave it out.

TRBJ1-3	.	.	TRBV15	TGTGCCACCAGCAGCCGCCGGGTCACTGGAAACACCATATATTTT	CATSSRRVTGNTIYF
TRBJ2-7	.	.	TRBV29-1	TGCAGCGTCAAAATGGACAGCCCCGAGCAGTACTTC	CSVKMDSPEQYF
TRBJ2-1	.	.	TRBV7-3	TGTGCCAGCAGCTTACTACGGAGCTCCGATGAGCAGTTCTTC	CASSLLRSSDEQFF
TRBJ2-5	.	.	TRBV19	TGTGCCAGTAGTATAGACCCCCAAGAGACCCAGTACTTC	CASSIDPQETQYF
TRBJ2-1	.	TRBD2	TRBV5-4	TGTGCCAGCAGCTTGCAGCGGGGGCGCAATGAGCAGTTCTTC	CASSLQRGRNEQFF
TRBJ1-4	many	.	TRBV27	TGTGCCAGCAGTCTGTCGGGGCAGGCTAATGAAAAACTGTTTTTT	CASSLSGQANEKLFF
TRBJ1-5	.	.	TRBV6-5	TGTGCCAGCAGTTACGGGCTTCGGCAGCCCCAGCATTTT	CASSYGLRQPQHF
TRBJ2-1	once	TRBD1	TRBV28	TGTGCCAGCAGTTTCGGGACAGCCGTTGGTGAGCAGTTCTTC	CASSFGTAVGEQFF
TRBJ2-1	.	.	TRBV5-1	TGCGCCAGCAGCATGGACGGGGATGAGCAGTTCTTC	CASSMDGDEQFF
TRBJ2-3	.	TRBD1	TRBV27	TGTGCCAGCAGTAACGACAGGGGCACAGATACGCAGTATTTT	CASSNDRGTDTQYF
TRBJ2-2	.	.	TRBV27	TGTGCCAGCATGTCGTACGGGGAGCTGTTTTTT	CASMSYGELFF
TRBJ1-1	.	.	TRBV5-5	TGTGCCAGCAGCCAAGGTGGGCGAGGGGGGACCGAAGCTTTCTTT	CASSQGGRGGTEAFF
TRBJ2-7	.	TRBD2	TRBV5-4	TGTGCCAGCAGCTTGGCCCTGAGTAGCGGGGGACACTACGAGCAGTACTTC	CASSLALSSGGHYEQYF
TRBJ2-7	.	TRBD2	TRBV7-7	TGTGCCAGCAGCCTCGGACTAGCGGGAGTACACGAGCAGTACTTC	CASSLGLAGVHEQYF
TRBJ2-2	.	.	TRBV5-1	TGCGCCAGCAGCTTGGCGCCCCTAGTCACCCGGGCCGGGGAGCTGTTTTTT	CASSLAPLVTRAGELFF
TRBJ2-6	once	.	TRBV6-5	TGTGCCAGCAGTGGGGGGACTGGGGCCAACGTCCTGACTTTC	CASSGGTGANVLTF
TRBJ2-3	.	TRBD2	TRBV28	TGTGCCACCAAGCGGGAGAATCGGGATACGCAGTATTTT	CATKRENRDTQYF
TRBJ2-7	.	.	TRBV11-2	TGTGCCAGCAGCTTCGGGTTGGGAAGCTCCTACGAGCAGTACTTC	CASSFGLGSSYEQYF
TRBJ2-1	.	TRBD2	TRBV5-1	TGCGCCAGCAGCTTGGGACTAGCGGAAAATGAGCAGTTCTTC	CASSLGLAENEQFF
TRBJ1-5	few	.	TRBV5-1	TGCGCCAGCAGCTTGGCCGGGGACAATCAGCCCCAGCATTTT	CASSLAGDNQPQHF
TRBJ2-7	many	.	TRBV15	TGTGCCACCAGCAGCCCCAGTTCCTACGAGCAGTACTTC	CATSSPSSYEQYF
TRBJ1-5	once	.	TRBV28	TGTGCCTCCTCCCGGGGTACCAATCAGCCCCAGCATTTT	CASSRGTNQPQHF
TRBJ2-7	.	TRBD2	TRBV29-1	TGCAGCGCTGGGACTAGCGTGAACTCCTACGAGCAGTACTTC	CSAGTSVNSYEQYF
TRBJ2-7	few	.	TRBV7-2	TGTGCCAGCAGCCCGGGGACGGACGGGGCGTGGGAGCAGTACTTC	CASSPGTDGAWEQYF
TRBJ2-7	.	.	TRBV29-1	TGCAGCGTTGAAGAACGATACGAGCAGTACTTC	CSVEERYEQYF
TRBJ2-2	.	TRBD1	TRBV2	TGTGCCAGCACATCCGGACAGGGCAGCGCCGGGGAGCTGTTTTTT	CASTSGQGSAGELFF
TRBJ2-1	.	.	TRBV7-9	TGTGCCAGCAGCTTAAGCGTAAGGGGGGCTGAGCAGTTCTTC	CASSLSVRGAEQFF
TRBJ2-1	.	.	TRBV9	TGTGCCAGCAGCGTAGGGCCCCTAACAAATGAGCAGTTCTTC	CASSVGPLTNEQFF
TRBJ2-3	.	.	TRBV2	TGTGCCAGCACGGGCAGGGGACTCACAGATACGCAGTATTTT	CASTGRGLTDTQYF
TRBJ2-3	.	.	TRBV28	TGTGCCAGCAGTTTAGGTGGGGGAGGTCTAACAGATACGCAGTATTTT	CASSLGGGGLTDTQYF
TRBJ2-2	many	TRBD1	TRBV5-1	TGCGCCAGCAGCTTGTCGGCAGGGGGGAACACCGGGGAGCTGTTTTTT	CASSLSAGGNTGELFF
TRBJ2-7	once	.	TRBV11-2	TGTGCCAGCAGCCCTACTGGCTACGAGCAGTACTTC	CASSPTGYEQYF